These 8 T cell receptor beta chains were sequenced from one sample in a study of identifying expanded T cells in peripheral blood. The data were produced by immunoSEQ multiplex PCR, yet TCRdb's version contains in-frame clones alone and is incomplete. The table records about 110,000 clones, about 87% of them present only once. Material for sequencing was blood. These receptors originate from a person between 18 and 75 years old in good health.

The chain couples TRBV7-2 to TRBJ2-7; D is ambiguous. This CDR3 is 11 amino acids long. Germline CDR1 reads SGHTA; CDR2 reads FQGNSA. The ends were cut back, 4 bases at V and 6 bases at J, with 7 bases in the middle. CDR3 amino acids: CASSSPIEQYF. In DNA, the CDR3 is TGTGCCAGCAGCTCGCCGATCGAGCAGTACTTC.

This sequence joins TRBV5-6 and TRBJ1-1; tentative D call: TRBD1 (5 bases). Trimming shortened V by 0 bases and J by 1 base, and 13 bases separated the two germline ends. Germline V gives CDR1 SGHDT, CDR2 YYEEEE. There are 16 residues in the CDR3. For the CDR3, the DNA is TGTGCCAGCAGCTTGGGGACATTCGGCCCGAACACTGAAGCTTTCTTT. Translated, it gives CASSLGTFGPNTEAFF.

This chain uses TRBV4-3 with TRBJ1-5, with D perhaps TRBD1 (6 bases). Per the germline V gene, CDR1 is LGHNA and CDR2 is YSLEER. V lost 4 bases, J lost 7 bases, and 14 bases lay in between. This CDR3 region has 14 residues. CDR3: CASSPTRGGQPQHF. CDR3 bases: TGCGCCAGCAGCCCCACCAGGGGCGGCCAGCCCCAGCATTTT.

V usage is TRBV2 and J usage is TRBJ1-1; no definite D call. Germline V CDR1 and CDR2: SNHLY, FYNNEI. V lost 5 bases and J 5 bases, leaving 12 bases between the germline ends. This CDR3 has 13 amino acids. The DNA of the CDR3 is TGTGCCAGCAGTACCGGACCGGCGACTGAAGCTTTCTTT. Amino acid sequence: CASSTGPATEAFF. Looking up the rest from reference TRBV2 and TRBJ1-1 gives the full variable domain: EPEVTQTPSHQVTQMGQEVILRCVPISNHLYFYWYRQILGQKVEFLVSFYNNEISEKSEIFDDQFSVERPDGSNFTLKIRSTKLEDSAMYFCASSTGPATEAFFGQGTRLTVV.

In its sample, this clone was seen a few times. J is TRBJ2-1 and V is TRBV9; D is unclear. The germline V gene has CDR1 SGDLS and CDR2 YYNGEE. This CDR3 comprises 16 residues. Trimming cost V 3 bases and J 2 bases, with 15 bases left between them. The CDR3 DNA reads TGTGCCAGCAGCGCAGGAGTGGGAACAACCTACAATGAGCAGTTCTTC. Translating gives CASSAGVGTTYNEQFF.

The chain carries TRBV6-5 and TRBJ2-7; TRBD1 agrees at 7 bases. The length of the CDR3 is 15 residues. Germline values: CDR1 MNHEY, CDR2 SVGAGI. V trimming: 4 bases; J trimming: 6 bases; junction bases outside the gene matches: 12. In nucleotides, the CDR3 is TGTGCCAGCAGTTTCCCGGGACAGACGGACTCCGAGCAGTACTTC. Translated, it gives CASSFPGQTDSEQYF.

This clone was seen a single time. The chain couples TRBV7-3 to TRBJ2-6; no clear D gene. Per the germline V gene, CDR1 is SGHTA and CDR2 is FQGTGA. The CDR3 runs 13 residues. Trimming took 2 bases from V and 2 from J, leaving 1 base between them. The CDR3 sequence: CASSLPGANVLTF. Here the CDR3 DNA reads TGTGCCAGCAGCTTACCTGGGGCCAACGTCCTGACTTTC.

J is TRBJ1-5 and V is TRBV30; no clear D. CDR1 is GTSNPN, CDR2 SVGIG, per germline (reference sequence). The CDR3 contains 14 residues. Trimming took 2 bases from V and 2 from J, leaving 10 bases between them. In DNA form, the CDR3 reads TGTGCCTGGAGTAGCGGTCTCGGCAATCAGCCCCAGCATTTT. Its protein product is CAWSSGLGNQPQHF.